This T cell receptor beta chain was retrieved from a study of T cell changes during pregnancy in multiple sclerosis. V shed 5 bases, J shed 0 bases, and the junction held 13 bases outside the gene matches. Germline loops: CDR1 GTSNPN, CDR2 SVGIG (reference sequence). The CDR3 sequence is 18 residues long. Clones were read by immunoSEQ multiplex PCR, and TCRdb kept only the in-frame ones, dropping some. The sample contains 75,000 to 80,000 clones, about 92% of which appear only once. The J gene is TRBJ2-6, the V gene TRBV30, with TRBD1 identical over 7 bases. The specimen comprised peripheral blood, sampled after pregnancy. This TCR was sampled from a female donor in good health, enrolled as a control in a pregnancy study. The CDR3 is CAWQKRQGRISGANVLTF. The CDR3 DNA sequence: TGTGCCTGGCAGAAAAGACAGGGAAGGATCTCTGGGGCCAACGTCCTGACTTTC.